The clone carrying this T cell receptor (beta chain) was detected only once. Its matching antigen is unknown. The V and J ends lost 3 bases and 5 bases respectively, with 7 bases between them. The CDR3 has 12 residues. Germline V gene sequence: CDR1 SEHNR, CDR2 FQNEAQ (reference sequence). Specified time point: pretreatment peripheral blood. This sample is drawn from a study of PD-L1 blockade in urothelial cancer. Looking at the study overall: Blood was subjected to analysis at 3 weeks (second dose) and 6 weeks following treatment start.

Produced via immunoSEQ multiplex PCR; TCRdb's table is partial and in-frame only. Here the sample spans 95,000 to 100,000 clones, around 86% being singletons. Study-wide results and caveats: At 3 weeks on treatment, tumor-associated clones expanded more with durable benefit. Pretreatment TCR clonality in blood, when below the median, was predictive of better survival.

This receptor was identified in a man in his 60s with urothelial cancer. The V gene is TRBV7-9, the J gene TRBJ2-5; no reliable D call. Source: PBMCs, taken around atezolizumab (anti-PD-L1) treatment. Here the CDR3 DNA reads TGTGCCAGCAGCTTTTTCGGGGAGACCCAGTACTTC. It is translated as CASSFFGETQYF.